This entry lists 23 T cell receptor beta chains sequenced from one sample in a study of CD8+CD57+ T cells in acquired aplastic anemia. TCR beta VDJ and CDR3 profiles were obtained from a genomic DNA template. Each CDR3 protein is one row after TCRdb ran MiXCR on the reads. Here the sample spans about 400,000 distinct CDR3 sequences, 55% to 70% being singletons. The sequencing sample was made of sorted CD4+, CD8+, or CD8+CD57+ T cells (not recorded which) from PBMCs. These TCRs come from a human donor in good health, serving as a control.

The chain carries TRBV24-1 and TRBJ2-7; D remains ambiguous. Germline loops: CDR1 KGHDR, CDR2 SFDVKD. The CDR3 length is 13 residues. The CDR3 region has the DNA TGTAGTAGCAGCCACACCCACCCCTACGAGCAGTACTTC. It specifies CSSSHTHPYEQYF.

This chain's CDR3 is CARVPTSPPYYNEQFF. The CDR3 DNA reads as TGTGCTAGAGTCCCGACCAGCCCTCCCTACTACAATGAGCAGTTCTTC. V usage is TRBV24-1 and J usage is TRBJ2-1; no clear D. The CDR3 is 16 residues long. Germline lookup yields CDR1 KGHDR and CDR2 SFDVKD.

The table lists this clonotype with many counts. This chain's CDR3 is CAGTFHRDEKLFF. In nucleotides, the CDR3 is TGTGCCGGGACCTTCCACAGGGATGAAAAACTGTTTTTT. The rearrangement uses TRBV30 and TRBJ1-4; tentatively, D is TRBD1 (6 bases). CDR1 GTSNPN and CDR2 SVGIG come from the germline V gene (reference sequence). The CDR3 sequence is 13 residues long. Trimming left V 8 bases short and J 6 bases short, with 16 bases between.

This clonotype came up a few times. The V and J genes are TRBV25-1 and TRBJ2-4; D call uncertain. The length of the CDR3 is 13 residues. V shed 6 bases and J shed 2 bases, with 8 bases lying between them. CDR1 is MGHDK and CDR2 is SYGVNS in the germline V gene. This CDR3 is CASRSGTKNIQYF. CDR3 nucleotides: TGTGCCAGCAGATCTGGGACCAAAAACATTCAGTACTTC. Complete variable domain (other parts from reference TRBV25-1 and TRBJ2-4): EADIYQTPRYLVIGTGKKITLECSQTMGHDKMYWYQQDPGMELHLIHYSYGVNSTEKGDLSSESTVSRIRTEHFPLTLESARPSHTSQYLCASRSGTKNIQYFGAGTRLSVL.

The V call is TRBV7-2, the J call TRBJ1-2, with D unclear. Trimming cost V 5 bases and J 3 bases, with 4 bases left between them. CDR3 length: 11 residues. Germline V gene lookup returns CDR1 SGHTA and CDR2 FQGNSA. For the CDR3, the DNA is TGTGCCAGCAGCCCTCACTATGGCTACACCTTC. It encodes CASSPHYGYTF.

The gene calls are TRBV5-5 and TRBJ1-5, with D unresolved. Germline assignment: CDR1 SGHKS and CDR2 YYEKEE (reference sequence). V lost 6 bases and J 5 bases, leaving 0 bases between the germline ends. This CDR3 is built from 9 residues. CDR3 nucleotides: TGTGCCAGCAATCAGCCCCAGCATTTT. Encoded protein: CASNQPQHF. The full variable domain, completed using reference TRBV5-5 and TRBJ1-5, is DAGVTQSPTHLIKTRGQQVTLRCSPISGHKSVSWYQQVLGQGPQFIFQYYEKEERGRGNFPDRFSARQFPNYSSELNVNALLLGDSALYLCASNQPQHFGDGTRLSIL.

This clonotype appeared many times. The CDR3, as DNA: TGTGCCAGCAGCTTATTGCGAGGGGCCAACGTCCTGACTTTC. Translating it yields CASSLLRGANVLTF. This chain uses TRBV11-2 with TRBJ2-6; no reliable D call. This CDR3 has 14 residues. Trimming shortened V by 2 bases and J by 4 bases, and 6 bases separated the two germline ends. Germline V gene lookup returns CDR1 SGHAT and CDR2 FQNNGV.

This clonotype was seen at least ten times. This sequence joins TRBV7-9 and TRBJ2-1; D uncertain. The germline gives CDR1 SEHNR, CDR2 FQNEAQ (reference sequence). The CDR3 length is 13 residues. Trimming stripped 7 bases from V and 7 bases from J, with 14 bases between. CDR3 in amino acids: CASNTGLGNEQFF. CDR3 nucleotide sequence: TGTGCCAGCAATACCGGCCTCGGGAATGAGCAGTTCTTC.

Concerning this clonotype itself: At one boundary the junction diverges from the germline segment, which might be a read error. The chain links TRBV5-1 to TRBJ1-5; D is uncertain. The CDR3 runs 13 residues. Looked up from germline, CDR1 is SGHRS and CDR2 is YFSETQ. This CDR3 is CASSLGVGGPQHF. The CDR3 DNA is TGTGCCAGCAGCTTGGGTGTCGGCGGGCCCCAGCATTTT. Supplemented by reference TRBV5-1 and TRBJ1-5, the full variable domain reads KAGVTQTPRYLIKTRGQQVTLSCSPISGHRSVSWYQQTPGQGLQFLFEYFSETQRNKGNFPGRFSGRQFSNSRSEMNVSTLELGDSALYLCASSLGVGGPQHFGDGTRLSIL.

The V gene is TRBV15, the J gene TRBJ2-3; D uncertain. CDR1 is LNHNV and CDR2 is YYDKDF in the germline V gene (reference sequence). Trimming stripped 0 bases from V and 5 bases from J, with 3 bases between. This CDR3 has 12 residues. The CDR3 here is CATSRDQDTQYF. As DNA, the CDR3 is TGTGCCACCAGCAGAGATCAAGATACGCAGTATTTT.

This clonotype showed up many times. Mismatch with germline at one junction end may stem from a read error. V gene TRBV20-1 combines with J gene TRBJ1-1; D call uncertain. The CDR3 has 14 residues. CDR1 is DFQATT and CDR2 is SNEGSKA in the germline V gene (reference sequence). The CDR3 nucleotides read TGCAGTGCCAGAGGAGGGAAGGTTGAAACTGAAGCTTTCTTT. The encoded protein is CSARGGKVETEAFF.

This clonotype was observed many times. V gene TRBV6-5 combines with J gene TRBJ1-2; D perhaps matches TRBD1 (6 bases). The germline V gene has CDR1 MNHEY and CDR2 SVGAGI. This CDR3 has 15 residues. The V and J ends lost 4 bases and 3 bases respectively, with 15 bases between them. As DNA, the CDR3 is TGTGCCAGCAGTTCCCCTCACAGGGACTACTATGGCTACACCTTC. The encoded protein is CASSSPHRDYYGYTF.

The chain uses TRBV7-2 and TRBJ1-6, with TRBD1 as a possible D gene (5 bases). The germline V gene has CDR1 SGHTA and CDR2 FQGNSA. The V and J ends lost 5 bases and 18 bases respectively, with 26 bases between them. The CDR3 extends over 15 amino acids. CDR3 sequence (DNA): TGTGCCAGCAGCATACCGGGAGGGGATAACGAGCAGTACCACTTT. Its translation is CASSIPGGDNEQYHF.

The chain joins TRBV7-2 to TRBJ2-7; D possibly corresponds to TRBD2 (5 bases). The V and J ends lost 9 bases and 7 bases respectively, with 19 bases between them. CDR1 SGHTA and CDR2 FQGNSA come from the germline V gene. The CDR3 spans 13 residues. For the CDR3, the DNA is TGTGCCAGTAGTATCTTCCCGGGCGGGGAGCAGTACTTC. Translating it yields CASSIFPGGEQYF.

The genes are TRBV7-8 and TRBJ1-4, with no clear D. Germline CDR1 and CDR2: SGHVS and FQNEAQ. The length of the CDR3 is 15 residues. With 6 bases removed from V and 12 bases from J, the gap between germline ends came to 23 bases. The CDR3 bases are TGTGCCAGCAGTGACGTTCTGGGCGGGCATGACCAACTGTTTTTT. Its translation: CASSDVLGGHDQLFF.

The chain combines TRBV29-1 with TRBJ1-1; 8 nucleotides agree with TRBD1. CDR3 length: 13 amino acids. Looked up from germline, CDR1 is SQVTM and CDR2 is ANQGSEA. The V gene end was trimmed by 6 bases and the J gene end by 4 bases; junction bases not matched to a gene: 7. This chain's CDR3 is CSVTATGATEAFF. As DNA, the CDR3 is TGCAGCGTGACCGCGACAGGGGCCACTGAAGCTTTCTTT.

This clonotype turned up a few times. The chain recombines TRBV4-1 with TRBJ2-7; D possibly matches TRBD1 or TRBD2 (5 bases each). CDR1 is MGHRA and CDR2 is YSYEKL in the germline V gene. The CDR3 covers 12 residues. CDR3 region: CSAGDGPYEQYF. The CDR3 DNA follows: TGCAGCGCTGGGGACGGACCCTACGAGCAGTACTTC.

Ten or more counts support this clonotype. The rearrangement joins TRBV29-1 to TRBJ2-2; D remains ambiguous. The V end lost 6 bases, the J end lost 4 bases, and 18 bases lay between the germline ends. Germline CDR1 is SQVTM and CDR2 is ANQGSEA. The CDR3 is 15 residues long. The CDR3 sequence: CSVWGSGLGTGELFF. The CDR3 region has the DNA TGCAGCGTGTGGGGAAGTGGGCTAGGCACCGGGGAGCTGTTTTTT.

Concerning this clonotype itself: Lacking the conserved final phenylalanine or tryptophan, this CDR3 likely reflects a read error. The DNA is omitted, as the CDR3 cannot be located on it reliably, and the CDR3 follows TCRdb's listing. This rearrangement joins TRBV7-2 to TRBJ2-3. Per germline, CDR1 SGHTA and CDR2 FQGNSA. The length of the CDR3 is 11 amino acids, counting both ends. This chain's CDR3 is CASSLDGLLLG.

In this sample, this clonotype turned up once. The chain uses TRBV7-2 and TRBJ1-2; 8 bases are shared with TRBD1. CDR3 length equals 15 residues. J was trimmed by 10 bases and V by 6 bases; bases with no gene match: 16. CDR1 SGHTA and CDR2 FQGNSA come from the germline V gene. CDR3 sequence (DNA): TGTGCCAGCAGTACCCAGGGGGCTATTGATTCTCCCTACACCTTC. Translated, it gives CASSTQGAIDSPYTF.

Worth noting for this clonotype: Possible read error: a much larger clone is one base away. CDR3 DNA sequence: TGTGTCAGCAGTTCTCTTAGCCAGGCCTCCTATGGCTACACCTTC. Translating gives CVSSSLSQASYGYTF. The genes are TRBV6-5 and TRBJ1-2; unclear D gene. CDR1 is MNHEY and CDR2 is SVGAGI in the germline V gene. This CDR3 spans 15 amino acids.

In this sample, this clonotype turned up many times. The chain couples TRBV5-1 to TRBJ2-1; 9 nucleotides agree with TRBD1. This CDR3 has 16 amino acids. Germline V gene sequence: CDR1 SGHRS, CDR2 YFSETQ. Trimming removed 3 bases from V and 3 bases from J; junction bases left unmatched: 7. In DNA form, the CDR3 reads TGCGCCAGCAGCTCGGGGACAGGGTCGTTCTACAATGAGCAGTTCTTC. It translates to CASSSGTGSFYNEQFF.

About this clonotype itself: A junction end diverges from the germline sequence, so it may reflect a read error. The chain links TRBV7-7 to TRBJ2-6, with D possibly being TRBD1 (6 bases). Germline loops: CDR1 SSHAT, CDR2 FNYEAQ (reference sequence). The CDR3 is 15 residues long. In DNA form, the CDR3 reads TGTGCTAGCAGCTTAGCGACAGGAGATACCACACCCCTCACTTTC. Amino acid sequence: CASSLATGDTTPLTF.